This T cell receptor (beta chain) was recorded in a study of cytomegalovirus exposure and HLA in healthy donors. Comment on this clone: What it binds is not known.

Vbeta (60) and Jbeta (13) primers were used in the PCR. Assay: immunoSEQ multiplex PCR; the TCRdb copy retains only in-frame clones and omits some. The sample has under 250,000 clones, roughly 85% seen once. Germline V CDR1 and CDR2: ENHRY, SYGVKD. This CDR3 spans 13 amino acids. The germline V and J ends were trimmed by 7 bases and 4 bases, with 13 bases remaining between them. General study points: Later analysis found that TCR beta chains associated with HLA were more clonally expanded than other, equally common chains. The study had only CMV serostatus as immune exposure information.

The material sequenced was PBMCs. The rearrangement uses TRBV10-3 and TRBJ1-1; TRBD1 is a possible D gene (5 bases). This TCR was sampled from a woman in her 30s in good health and CMV-seropositive. The CDR3 spells CAINAGGGTEAFF. CDR3 nucleotide sequence: TGTGCCATCAATGCCGGGGGGGGCACTGAAGCTTTCTTT.